Sequencing of this TCR beta chain was carried out in a study of Graves' ophthalmopathy and Graves' hyperthyroidism. Background on the study: Peripheral blood was collected at initial diagnosis, before any treatment. Study results and caveats: Forecasting of ophthalmopathy progression by the model achieved 60% to 71% sensitivity and approximately 72% specificity.

This clonotype occurred many times. The antigen is not known. Stable hyperthyroidism denotes an absence of ophthalmopathy throughout 18 months of follow-up. In this cohort, patients with other autoimmune diseases, uncontrolled infections, pregnancy or lactation were excluded. Scientists amplified the TCR beta CDR3 regions from RNA transcripts. First-round RT-PCR employed HTBI primers, with a second-round multiplex PCR after it. Each CDR3 protein gets one entry after TCRdb re-called the multiplex PCR reads with MiXCR. The table shows 300,000 to 450,000 distinct CDR3 sequences, with approximately 18% occurring only once. From germline, CDR1 is SGHTA and CDR2 FQGTGA. CDR3 length equals 16 residues. V lost 5 bases, J lost 2 bases, and 18 bases lay in between.

This chain connects TRBV7-3 to TRBJ2-5, with D perhaps being TRBD1 or TRBD2 (5 bases each). The sequence was collected from an adult woman with stable Graves' hyperthyroidism. The specimen was peripheral blood. The CDR3 protein is CASSPSTGTGQETQYF. CDR3 in DNA: TGTGCCAGCAGCCCCTCCACCGGGACGGGTCAAGAGACCCAGTACTTC.